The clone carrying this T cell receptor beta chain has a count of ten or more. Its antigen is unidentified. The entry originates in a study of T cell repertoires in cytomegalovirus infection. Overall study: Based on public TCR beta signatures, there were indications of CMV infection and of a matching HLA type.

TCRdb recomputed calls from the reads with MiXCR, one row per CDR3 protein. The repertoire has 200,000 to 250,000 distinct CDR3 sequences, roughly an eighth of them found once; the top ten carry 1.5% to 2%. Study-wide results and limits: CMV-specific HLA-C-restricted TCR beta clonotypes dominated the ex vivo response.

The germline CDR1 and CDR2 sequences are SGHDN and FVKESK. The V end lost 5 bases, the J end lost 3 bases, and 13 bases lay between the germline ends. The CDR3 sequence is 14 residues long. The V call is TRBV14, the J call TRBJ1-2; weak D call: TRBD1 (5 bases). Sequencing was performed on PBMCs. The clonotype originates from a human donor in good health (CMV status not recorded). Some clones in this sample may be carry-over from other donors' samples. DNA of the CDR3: TGTGCCAGCAGCGCCGCCGGGGCGGACTATGGCTACACCTTC. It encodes CASSAAGADYGYTF.